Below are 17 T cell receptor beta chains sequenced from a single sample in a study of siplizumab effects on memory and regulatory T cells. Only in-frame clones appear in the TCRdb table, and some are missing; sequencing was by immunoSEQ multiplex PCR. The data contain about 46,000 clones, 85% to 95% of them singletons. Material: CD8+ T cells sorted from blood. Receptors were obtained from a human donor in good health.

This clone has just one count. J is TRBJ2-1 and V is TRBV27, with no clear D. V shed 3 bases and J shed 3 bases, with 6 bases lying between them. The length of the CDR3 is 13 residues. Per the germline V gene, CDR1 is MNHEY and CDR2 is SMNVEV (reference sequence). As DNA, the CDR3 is TGTGCCAGCAGTTTGTTGGGCTACAATGAGCAGTTCTTC. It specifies CASSLLGYNEQFF.

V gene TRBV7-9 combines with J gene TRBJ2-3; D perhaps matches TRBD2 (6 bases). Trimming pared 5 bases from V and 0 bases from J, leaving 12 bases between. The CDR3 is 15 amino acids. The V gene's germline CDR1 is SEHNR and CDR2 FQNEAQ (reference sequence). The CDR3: CASSRDSWSTDTQYF. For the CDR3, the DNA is TGTGCCAGCAGCCGGGACTCTTGGAGCACAGATACGCAGTATTTT.

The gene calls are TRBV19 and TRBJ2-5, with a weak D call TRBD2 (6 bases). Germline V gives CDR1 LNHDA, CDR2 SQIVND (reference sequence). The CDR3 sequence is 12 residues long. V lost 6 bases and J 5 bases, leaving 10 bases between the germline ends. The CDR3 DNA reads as TGTGCCAGTAGCAAGAGCGGGGAGACCCAGTACTTC. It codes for CASSKSGETQYF.

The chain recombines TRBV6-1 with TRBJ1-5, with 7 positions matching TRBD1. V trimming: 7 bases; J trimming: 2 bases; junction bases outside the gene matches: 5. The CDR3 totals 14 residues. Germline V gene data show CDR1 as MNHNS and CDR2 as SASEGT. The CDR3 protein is CASKLQGRNQPQHF. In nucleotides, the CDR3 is TGTGCCAGCAAACTACAGGGGCGCAATCAGCCCCAGCATTTT.

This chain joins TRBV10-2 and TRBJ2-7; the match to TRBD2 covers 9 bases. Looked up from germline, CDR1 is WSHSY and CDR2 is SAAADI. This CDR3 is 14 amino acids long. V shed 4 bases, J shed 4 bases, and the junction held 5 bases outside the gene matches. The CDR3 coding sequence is TGCGCCAGCAGTGGGGTTAGCGGGAGTTACGAGCAGTACTTC. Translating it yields CASSGVSGSYEQYF.

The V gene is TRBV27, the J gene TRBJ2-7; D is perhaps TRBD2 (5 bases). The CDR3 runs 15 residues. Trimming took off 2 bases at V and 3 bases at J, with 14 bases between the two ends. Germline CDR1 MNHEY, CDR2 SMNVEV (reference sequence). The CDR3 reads CASSLVLGGFYEQYF. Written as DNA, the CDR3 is TGTGCCAGCAGTTTAGTCCTCGGAGGTTTCTACGAGCAGTACTTC.

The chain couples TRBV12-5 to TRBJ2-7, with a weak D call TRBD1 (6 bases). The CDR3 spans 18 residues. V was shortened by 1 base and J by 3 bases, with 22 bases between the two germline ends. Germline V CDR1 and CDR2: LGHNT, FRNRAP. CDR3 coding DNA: TGTGCTAGTGGTTTGGGGCTTACAGGGACCCGAGGAATCTACGAGCAGTACTTC. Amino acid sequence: CASGLGLTGTRGIYEQYF.

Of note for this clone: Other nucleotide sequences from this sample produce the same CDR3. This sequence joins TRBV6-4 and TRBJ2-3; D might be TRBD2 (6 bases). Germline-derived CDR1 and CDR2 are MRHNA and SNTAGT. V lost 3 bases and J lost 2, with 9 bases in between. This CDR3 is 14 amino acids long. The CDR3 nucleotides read TGTGCCAGCAGTGAGCGGGGATCCACAGATACGCAGTATTTT. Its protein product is CASSERGSTDTQYF.

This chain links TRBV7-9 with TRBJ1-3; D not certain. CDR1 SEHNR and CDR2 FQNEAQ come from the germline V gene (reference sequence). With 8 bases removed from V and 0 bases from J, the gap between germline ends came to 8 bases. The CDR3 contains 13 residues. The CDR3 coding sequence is TGTGCCAGCCCCCGGGGCTCTGGAAACACCATATATTTT. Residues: CASPRGSGNTIYF.

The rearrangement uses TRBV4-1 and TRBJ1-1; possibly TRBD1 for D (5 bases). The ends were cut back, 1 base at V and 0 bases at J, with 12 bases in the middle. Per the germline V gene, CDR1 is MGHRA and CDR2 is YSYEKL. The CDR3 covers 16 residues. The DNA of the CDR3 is TGCGCCAGCAGCCAAGTCTCCGGGACGGTGAACACTGAAGCTTTCTTT. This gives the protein CASSQVSGTVNTEAFF.

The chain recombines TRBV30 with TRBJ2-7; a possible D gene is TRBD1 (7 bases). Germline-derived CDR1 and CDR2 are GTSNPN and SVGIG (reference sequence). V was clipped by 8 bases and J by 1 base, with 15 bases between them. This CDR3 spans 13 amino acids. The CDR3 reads CAGRRDSSYEQYF. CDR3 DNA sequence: TGTGCCGGCCGGCGGGACAGTTCCTACGAGCAGTACTTC.

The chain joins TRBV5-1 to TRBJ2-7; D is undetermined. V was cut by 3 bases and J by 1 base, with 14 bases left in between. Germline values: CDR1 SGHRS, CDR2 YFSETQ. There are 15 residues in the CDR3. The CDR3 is CASSSSMGQSYEQYF. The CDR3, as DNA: TGCGCCAGCAGCTCTTCCATGGGCCAATCCTACGAGCAGTACTTC.

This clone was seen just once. The CDR3, as DNA: TGTGCCAGCAGCTTGTCGGGCTGGCGTTTGGAGGGTACCTACAATGAGCAGTTCTTC. This encodes CASSLSGWRLEGTYNEQFF. The chain recombines TRBV5-4 with TRBJ2-1, with a tentative D call TRBD2 (6 bases). Trimming stripped 1 base from V and 2 bases from J, with 22 bases between. The CDR3 loop spans 19 amino acids. Germline loops: CDR1 SGHNT, CDR2 YYREEE (reference sequence).

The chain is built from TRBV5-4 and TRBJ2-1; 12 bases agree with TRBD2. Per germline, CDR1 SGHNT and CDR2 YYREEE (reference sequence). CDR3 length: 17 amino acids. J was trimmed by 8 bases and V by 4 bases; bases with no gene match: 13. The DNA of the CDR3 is TGTGCCAGCAGCCCAAGAAGACTAGCGGGAGAGACCCATGAGCAGTTCTTC. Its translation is CASSPRRLAGETHEQFF.

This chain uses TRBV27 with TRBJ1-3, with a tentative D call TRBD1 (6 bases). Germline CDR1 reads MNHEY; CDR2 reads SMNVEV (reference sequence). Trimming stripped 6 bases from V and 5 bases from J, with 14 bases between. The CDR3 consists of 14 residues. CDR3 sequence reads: CASRPTGVRNTIYF. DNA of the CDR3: TGTGCCAGCAGGCCGACAGGCGTTAGAAACACCATATATTTT.

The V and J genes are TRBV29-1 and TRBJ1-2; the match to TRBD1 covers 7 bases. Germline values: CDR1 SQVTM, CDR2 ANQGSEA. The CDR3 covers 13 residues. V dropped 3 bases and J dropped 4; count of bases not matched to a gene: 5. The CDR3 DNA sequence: TGCAGCGTTGAGACAGGGAACGGCTATGGCTACACCTTC. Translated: CSVETGNGYGYTF.

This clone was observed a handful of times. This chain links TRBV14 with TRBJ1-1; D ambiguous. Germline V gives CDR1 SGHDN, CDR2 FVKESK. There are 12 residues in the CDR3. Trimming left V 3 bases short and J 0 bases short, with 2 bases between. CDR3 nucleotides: TGTGCCAGCAGCCAGGTGAACACTGAAGCTTTCTTT. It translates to CASSQVNTEAFF.